The 18 T cell receptor beta chains below were found in one sample sequenced in a study of T cells in Graves' hyperthyroidism and ophthalmopathy. From RNA transcripts, TCR beta CDR3 regions were amplified. HTBI primers were used for first-round RT-PCR of the TCR CDR3. MiXCR, run by TCRdb on the multiplex PCR reads, gives a single entry per CDR3 protein. The table lists 330,000 or so distinct CDR3 sequences, roughly 19% of them singletons. Material: blood. These receptors all come from a man aged 45-65 years with Graves' ophthalmopathy.

The chain links TRBV7-8 to TRBJ2-1, with TRBD2 identical over 8 bases. CDR3 length equals 17 residues. Trimming cost V 5 bases and J 3 bases; bases outside gene matches: 12. In germline, CDR1 is SGHVS, CDR2 FQNEAQ. CDR3 sequence: CASSPFLAAGVYNEQFF. CDR3 in DNA: TGTGCCAGCAGCCCCTTCCTGGCAGCGGGAGTCTACAATGAGCAGTTCTTC. Full variable domain (remainder filled in from reference TRBV7-8 and TRBJ2-1): GAGVSQSPRYKVAKRGQDVALRCDPISGHVSLFWYQQALGQGPEFLTYFQNEAQLDKSGLPSDRFFAERPEGSVSTLKIQRTQQEDSAVYLCASSPFLAAGVYNEQFFGPGTRLTVL.

This clonotype has just one count. The CDR3 region has the DNA TGCAGTGCTAGAGATACCGCGGGAGCAGAAGAGACCCAGTACTTC. As protein: CSARDTAGAEETQYF. This chain links TRBV20-1 with TRBJ2-5; 7 nucleotides line up with TRBD2. The CDR3 runs to 15 residues. Germline CDR1 and CDR2: DFQATT and SNEGSKA (reference sequence). With 0 bases clipped from V and 3 bases from J, the junction kept 7 bases outside the gene matches.

With regard to this clonotype: It may be a read error: a sequence one base away is much more abundant. V is TRBV3-1 and J is TRBJ2-2; TRBD2 might be the D (6 bases). This CDR3 is 15 amino acids long. V was shortened by 3 bases and J by 6 bases, with 14 bases between the two germline ends. CDR1 is LGHDT and CDR2 is YNNKEL in the germline V gene (reference sequence). The chain's CDR3 is CASSQLASVAGELFF. For the CDR3, the DNA is TGTGCCAGCAGCCAGCTAGCGAGCGTGGCCGGGGAGCTGTTTTTT.

This clonotype was counted only a few times. The chain employs TRBV15 and TRBJ2-5, with TRBD1 as a possible D gene (6 bases). The CDR3 runs 15 residues. The V end was cut by 3 bases, the J end by 4 bases, with 15 bases between. The germline CDR1 and CDR2 sequences are LNHNV and YYDKDF (reference sequence). CDR3 protein: CATSSKGIRGETQYF. CDR3 nucleotides: TGTGCCACCAGCAGTAAGGGGATCAGGGGAGAGACCCAGTACTTC.

This clonotype has ten or more counts. CDR3: CASSLAVNYGYTF. CDR3 in DNA: TGTGCCAGCAGTTTAGCAGTAAACTATGGCTACACCTTC. This sequence joins TRBV28 and TRBJ1-2; D gene uncertain. V lost 2 bases to trimming and J lost 2 bases, with 6 bases between them. This CDR3 comprises 13 residues. Germline V gene lookup returns CDR1 MDHEN and CDR2 SYDVKM.

A note on this clonotype: A much larger clone is a single base away; this may be a read error. This chain joins TRBV9 and TRBJ2-7, with 9 bases matching TRBD2. Germline CDR1 reads SGDLS; CDR2 reads YYNGEE. CDR3 length: 14 residues. CDR3 in DNA: TGTGCCAACAGCGTAGCGGGGGCCTCCTACGAGCAGTACTTC. Its translation: CANSVAGASYEQYF.

The CDR3 DNA reads as TGCAGCGCCCAACACCCCCGGGACAGGGGCACAGATACGCAGTATTTT. Translating gives CSAQHPRDRGTDTQYF. The chain is built from TRBV29-1 and TRBJ2-3, with TRBD1 identical over 9 bases. V gave up 7 bases and J gave up 1 base; unmatched junction bases: 12. This CDR3 is built from 16 residues. Germline V CDR1 and CDR2: SQVTM, ANQGSEA.

This clonotype was counted ten times or more. Here the CDR3 DNA reads TGTGCCAGCATCAAGGAGCAGGGAGGCGAGCAGTACTTC. It translates to CASIKEQGGEQYF. V and J are TRBV6-1 and TRBJ2-7, with a weak D call TRBD2 (6 bases). Germline lookup yields CDR1 MNHNS and CDR2 SASEGT. The CDR3 is 13 amino acids. Trimming removed 7 bases from V and 6 bases from J, with 16 bases in between.

As concerns this clonotype: Mismatch with germline at one junction end may stem from a read error. This chain links TRBV20-1 with TRBJ2-2, with 10 bases lining up with TRBD2. This CDR3 has 15 amino acids. Germline assignment: CDR1 DFQATT and CDR2 SNEGSKA (reference sequence). DNA for the CDR3: TGCAGTGCCAGAGGACTAGCGGTTAACACCGGGGAGCTGTTTTTT. Its translation: CSARGLAVNTGELFF.

This clonotype was counted ten times or more. The CDR3 spells CASSVPRGGTSTDTQYF. In DNA form, the CDR3 reads TGTGCCAGCAGCGTTCCCCGTGGGGGGACTAGCACAGATACGCAGTATTTT. The V and J genes are TRBV2 and TRBJ2-3; D is possibly TRBD2 (6 bases). Trimming removed 6 bases from V and 0 bases from J, with 19 bases in between. Germline assignment: CDR1 SNHLY and CDR2 FYNNEI. The CDR3 has 17 amino acids.

Many counts were recorded for this clonotype. As DNA, the CDR3 is TGCAGTGCCGATGGGAGCGGGATGTCCTACGAGCAGTACTTC. It specifies CSADGSGMSYEQYF. The chain combines TRBV20-1 with TRBJ2-7; the match to TRBD2 covers 7 bases. The CDR3 is 14 residues long. Germline CDR1 and CDR2: DFQATT and SNEGSKA (reference sequence). The J segment lost 1 base and the V segment lost 6 bases, leaving 9 bases of the junction unmatched.

This chain connects TRBV3-1 to TRBJ1-6; no clear D gene. This CDR3 spans 15 amino acids. Trimming removed 2 bases at V and 10 bases at J, with 15 bases between. Germline V gives CDR1 LGHDT, CDR2 YNNKEL (reference sequence). CDR3 in amino acids: CASSQLGGLRSPLHF. Written as DNA, the CDR3 is TGTGCCAGCAGCCAACTGGGAGGGCTGCGATCACCCCTCCACTTT.

This clonotype was observed many times. The chain uses TRBV5-1 and TRBJ2-1, with TRBD2 identical over 15 bases. Germline V gene lookup returns CDR1 SGHRS and CDR2 YFSETQ. This CDR3 is 17 amino acids long. Unmatched junction bases numbered 10, after V lost 3 bases and J lost 9 bases. The CDR3 DNA is TGCGCCAGCAGCTCCTCCGGGACTAGCGGGAGGACTGGTGAGCAGTTCTTC. It translates to CASSSSGTSGRTGEQFF.

This clonotype has only a few counts. J is TRBJ2-3 and V is TRBV12-3 or TRBV12-4, with D possibly being TRBD1 (5 bases). Trimming took 3 bases from V and 3 from J, leaving 10 bases between them. The CDR3 is 14 residues long. CDR3 sequence (DNA): TGTGCCAGCAGTTTTCAGGGCGTAACAGATACGCAGTATTTT. It is translated as CASSFQGVTDTQYF.

This clonotype was observed at least ten times. The chain carries TRBV3-1 and TRBJ1-1; perhaps TRBD1 as D (6 bases). The germline V gene encodes CDR1 LGHDT and CDR2 YNNKEL (reference sequence). Trimming cost V 4 bases and J 0 bases, with 21 bases left between them. The CDR3 runs to 18 residues. In nucleotides, the CDR3 is TGTGCCAGCAGCCCCGAGGCCTCCAGGGGCTATATGAACACTGAAGCTTTCTTT. Its translation: CASSPEASRGYMNTEAFF.

This clonotype was seen repeatedly, ten times or more. The V gene is TRBV20-1, the J gene TRBJ2-1; TRBD2 matches 10 bases. After removal of 3 bases from V and 4 bases from J, the junction contained 6 bases not matched to a gene. The CDR3 consists of 15 residues. Germline V gene lookup returns CDR1 DFQATT and CDR2 SNEGSKA (reference sequence). The CDR3 loop reads CSARTTSGLYNEQFF. For the CDR3, the DNA is TGCAGTGCTAGGACGACTAGCGGGCTATACAATGAGCAGTTCTTC.

The sample holds many counts of this clonotype. In DNA form, the CDR3 reads TGTGCCAGCAGTTTTCGGAATCAGCCCCAGCATTTT. Its translation is CASSFRNQPQHF. The V call is TRBV27, the J call TRBJ1-5, with D hard to call. The germline V gene encodes CDR1 MNHEY and CDR2 SMNVEV (reference sequence). V was shortened by 3 bases and J by 4 bases, with 4 bases between the two germline ends. The CDR3 extends over 12 amino acids.

V usage is TRBV20-1 and J usage is TRBJ2-1; TRBD2 aligns across 11 bases. The CDR3 runs to 15 residues. The trim removed 5 bases at V and 7 bases at J, leaving 10 bases unmatched. Germline CDR1 and CDR2: DFQATT and SNEGSKA (reference sequence). In DNA form, the CDR3 reads TGCAGTGCTTCCCATAGCGGGAGGGCCGGGAATGAGCAGTTCTTC. This gives the protein CSASHSGRAGNEQFF.